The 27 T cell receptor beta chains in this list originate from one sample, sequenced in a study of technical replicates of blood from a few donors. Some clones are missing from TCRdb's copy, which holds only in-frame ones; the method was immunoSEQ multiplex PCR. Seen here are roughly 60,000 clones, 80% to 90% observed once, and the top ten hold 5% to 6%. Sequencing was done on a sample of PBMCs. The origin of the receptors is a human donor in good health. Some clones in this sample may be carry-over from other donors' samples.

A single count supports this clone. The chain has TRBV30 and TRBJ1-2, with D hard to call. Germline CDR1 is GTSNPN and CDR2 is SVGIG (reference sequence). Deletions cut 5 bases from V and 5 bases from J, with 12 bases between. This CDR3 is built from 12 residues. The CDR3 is CAWGSPLYGYTF. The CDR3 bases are TGTGCCTGGGGGAGCCCCCTGTATGGCTACACCTTC.

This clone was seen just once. CDR3 sequence reads: CATSRGRDNLPNQPQHF. The CDR3 DNA reads as TGTGCCACCAGCAGAGGCCGGGACAACTTACCCAATCAGCCCCAGCATTTT. The chain links TRBV15 to TRBJ1-5, with D perhaps matching TRBD1 (6 bases). V shed 1 base and J shed 3 bases, with 16 bases lying between them. Germline values: CDR1 LNHNV, CDR2 YYDKDF (reference sequence). This CDR3 spans 17 amino acids. Combining the CDR3 with reference TRBV15 and TRBJ1-5 gives the whole variable domain DAMVIQNPRYQVTQFGKPVTLSCSQTLNHNVMYWYQQKSSQAPKLLFHYYDKDFNNEADTPDNFQSRRPNTSFCFLDIRSPGLGDTAMYLCATSRGRDNLPNQPQHFGDGTRLSIL.

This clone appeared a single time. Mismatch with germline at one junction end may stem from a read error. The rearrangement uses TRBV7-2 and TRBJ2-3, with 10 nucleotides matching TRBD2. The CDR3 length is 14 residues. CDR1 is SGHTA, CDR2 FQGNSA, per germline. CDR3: CASSLEWTSGPTSF. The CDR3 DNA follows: TGTGCCAGCAGCTTAGAGTGGACTAGCGGTCCAACGTCTTTT.

The CDR3 sequence: CASSLTSGGETQYF. The CDR3 DNA is TGTGCCAGCAGCCTTACTAGCGGGGGAGAGACCCAGTACTTC. The chain combines TRBV6-6 with TRBJ2-5; 11 nucleotides match TRBD2. CDR3 length: 14 amino acids. V was pared by 6 bases and J by 4 bases, with 4 bases of the junction left unmatched. Germline CDR1 and CDR2: MNHNY and SVGAGI (reference sequence).

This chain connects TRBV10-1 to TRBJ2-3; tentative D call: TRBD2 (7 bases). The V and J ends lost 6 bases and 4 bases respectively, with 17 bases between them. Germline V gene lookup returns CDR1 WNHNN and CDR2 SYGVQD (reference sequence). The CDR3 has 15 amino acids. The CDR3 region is CASRLRGAGSDTQYF. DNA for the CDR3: TGCGCCAGCAGACTTCGGGGGGCCGGCTCAGATACGCAGTATTTT.

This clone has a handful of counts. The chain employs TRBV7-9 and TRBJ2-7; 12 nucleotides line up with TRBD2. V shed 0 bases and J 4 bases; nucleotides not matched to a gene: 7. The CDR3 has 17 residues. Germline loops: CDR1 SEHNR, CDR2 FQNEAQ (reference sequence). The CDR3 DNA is TGTGCCAGCAGCTTAGCGCCGGGACTAGCGGGTCGGTACGAGCAGTACTTC. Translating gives CASSLAPGLAGRYEQYF.

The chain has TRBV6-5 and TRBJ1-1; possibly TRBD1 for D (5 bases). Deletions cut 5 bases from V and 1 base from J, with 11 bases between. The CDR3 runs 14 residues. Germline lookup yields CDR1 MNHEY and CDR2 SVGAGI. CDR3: CASSRLQENTEAFF. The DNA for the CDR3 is TGTGCCAGCAGTCGGCTACAGGAGAACACTGAAGCTTTCTTT.

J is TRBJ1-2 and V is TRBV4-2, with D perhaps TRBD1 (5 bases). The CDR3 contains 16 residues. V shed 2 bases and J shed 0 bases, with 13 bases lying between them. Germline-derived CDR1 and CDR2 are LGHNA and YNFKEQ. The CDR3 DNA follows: TGTGCCAGCAGCCAACTGACAGTTGCGACTAACTATGGCTACACCTTC. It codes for CASSQLTVATNYGYTF.

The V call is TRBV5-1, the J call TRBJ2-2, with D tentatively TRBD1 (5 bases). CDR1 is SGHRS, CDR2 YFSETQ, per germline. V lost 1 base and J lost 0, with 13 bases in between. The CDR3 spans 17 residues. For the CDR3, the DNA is TGCGCCAGCAGCTTGTCCTACAGGCGAGCGAACACCGGGGAGCTGTTTTTT. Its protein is CASSLSYRRANTGELFF.

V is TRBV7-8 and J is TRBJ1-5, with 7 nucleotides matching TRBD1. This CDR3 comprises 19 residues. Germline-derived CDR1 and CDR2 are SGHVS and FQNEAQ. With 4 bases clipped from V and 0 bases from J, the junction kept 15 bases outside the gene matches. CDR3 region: CASSSPGTDQIHSNQPQHF. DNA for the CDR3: TGTGCCAGCAGCTCACCCGGGACAGACCAAATACATAGCAATCAGCCCCAGCATTTT.

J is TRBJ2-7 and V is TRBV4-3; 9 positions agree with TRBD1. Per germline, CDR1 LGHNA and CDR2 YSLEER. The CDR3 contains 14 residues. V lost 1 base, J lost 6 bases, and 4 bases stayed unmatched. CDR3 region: CASSQGGQGGEQYF. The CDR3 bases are TGCGCCAGCAGCCAAGGGGGACAGGGCGGCGAGCAGTACTTC.

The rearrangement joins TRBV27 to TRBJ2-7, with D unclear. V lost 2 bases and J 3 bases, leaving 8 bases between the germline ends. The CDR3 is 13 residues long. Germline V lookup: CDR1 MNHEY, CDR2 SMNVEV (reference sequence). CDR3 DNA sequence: TGTGCCAGCAGTTTAGGGCCGGACTACGAGCAGTACTTC. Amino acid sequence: CASSLGPDYEQYF.

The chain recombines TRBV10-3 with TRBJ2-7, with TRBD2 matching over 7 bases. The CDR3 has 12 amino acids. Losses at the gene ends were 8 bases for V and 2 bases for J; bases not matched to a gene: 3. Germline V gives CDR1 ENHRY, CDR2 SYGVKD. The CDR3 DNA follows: TGTGCCATCTCTAGCGGAACCTACGAGCAGTACTTC. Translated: CAISSGTYEQYF.

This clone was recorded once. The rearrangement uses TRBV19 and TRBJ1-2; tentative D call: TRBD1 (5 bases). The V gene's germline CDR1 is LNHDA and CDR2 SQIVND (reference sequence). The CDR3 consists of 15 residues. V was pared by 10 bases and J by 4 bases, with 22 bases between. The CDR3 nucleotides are TGTGCCACAAGGCCGGGACTCCCAGCGCTCTATGGCTACACCTTC. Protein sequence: CATRPGLPALYGYTF.

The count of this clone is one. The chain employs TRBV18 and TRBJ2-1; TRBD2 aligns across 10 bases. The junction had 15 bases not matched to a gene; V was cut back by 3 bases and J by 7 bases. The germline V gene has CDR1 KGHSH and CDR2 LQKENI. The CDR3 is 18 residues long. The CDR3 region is CASSPRLSGLASSNEQFF. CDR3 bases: TGTGCCAGCTCACCGCGACTCTCGGGACTAGCGTCGAGTAATGAGCAGTTCTTC.

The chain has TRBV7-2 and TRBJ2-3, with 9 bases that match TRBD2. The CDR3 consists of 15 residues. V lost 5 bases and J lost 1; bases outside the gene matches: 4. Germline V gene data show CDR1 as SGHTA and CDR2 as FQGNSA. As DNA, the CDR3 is TGTGCCAGCAGCCCCTGGACTAGCGGCACAGATACGCAGTATTTT. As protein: CASSPWTSGTDTQYF.

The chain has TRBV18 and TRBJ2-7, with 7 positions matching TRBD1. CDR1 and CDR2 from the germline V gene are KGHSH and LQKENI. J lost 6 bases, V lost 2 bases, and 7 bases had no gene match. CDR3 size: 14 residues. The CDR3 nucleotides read TGTGCCAGCTCACCAACCCCCGGGACAGTCGAGCAGTACTTC. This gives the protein CASSPTPGTVEQYF. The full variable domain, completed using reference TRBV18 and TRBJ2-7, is NAGVMQNPRHLVRRRGQEARLRCSPMKGHSHVYWYRQLPEEGLKFMVYLQKENIIDESGMPKERFSAEFPKEGPSILRIQQVVRGDSAAYFCASSPTPGTVEQYFGPGTRLTVT.

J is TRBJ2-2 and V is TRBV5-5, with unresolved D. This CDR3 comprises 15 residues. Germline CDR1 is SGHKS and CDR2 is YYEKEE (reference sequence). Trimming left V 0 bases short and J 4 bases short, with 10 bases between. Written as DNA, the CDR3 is TGTGCCAGCAGCTTGGGACACGTAGGCACCGGGGAGCTGTTTTTT. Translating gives CASSLGHVGTGELFF.

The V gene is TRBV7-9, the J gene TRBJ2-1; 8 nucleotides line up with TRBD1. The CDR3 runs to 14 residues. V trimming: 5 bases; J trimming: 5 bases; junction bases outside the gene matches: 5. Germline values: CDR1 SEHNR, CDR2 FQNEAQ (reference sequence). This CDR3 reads CASSRTGPDNEQFF. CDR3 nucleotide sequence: TGTGCCAGCAGCCGGACAGGGCCTGACAATGAGCAGTTCTTC.

As DNA, the CDR3 is TGTGCCAGCAGCCTCGGGACTAGCGGTTACAATGAGCAGTTCTTC. This codes for CASSLGTSGYNEQFF. The rearrangement links TRBV7-3 to TRBJ2-1; 11 nucleotides line up with TRBD2. CDR1 is SGHTA and CDR2 is FQGTGA in the germline V gene. This CDR3 has 15 amino acids. V was clipped by 5 bases and J by 4 bases; unmatched bases: 4.

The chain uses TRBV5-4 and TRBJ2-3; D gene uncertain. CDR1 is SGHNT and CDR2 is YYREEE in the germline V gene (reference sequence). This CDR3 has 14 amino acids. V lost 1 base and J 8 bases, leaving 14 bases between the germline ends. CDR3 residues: CASSLRDTSATQYF. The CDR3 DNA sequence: TGTGCCAGCAGCTTGAGAGACACCTCGGCTACGCAGTATTTT.

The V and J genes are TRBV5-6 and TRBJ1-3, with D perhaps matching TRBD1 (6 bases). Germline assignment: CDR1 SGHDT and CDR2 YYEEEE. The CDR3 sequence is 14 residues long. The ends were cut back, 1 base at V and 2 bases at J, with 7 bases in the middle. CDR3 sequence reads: CASSLSGAGNTIYF. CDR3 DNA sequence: TGTGCCAGCAGCTTGTCAGGGGCTGGAAACACCATATATTTT.

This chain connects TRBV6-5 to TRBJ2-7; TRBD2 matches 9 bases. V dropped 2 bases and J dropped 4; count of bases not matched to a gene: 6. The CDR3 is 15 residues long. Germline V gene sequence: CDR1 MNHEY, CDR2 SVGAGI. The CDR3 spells CASSYDSGSFYEQYF. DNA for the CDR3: TGTGCCAGCAGTTACGATAGCGGGAGTTTTTACGAGCAGTACTTC.

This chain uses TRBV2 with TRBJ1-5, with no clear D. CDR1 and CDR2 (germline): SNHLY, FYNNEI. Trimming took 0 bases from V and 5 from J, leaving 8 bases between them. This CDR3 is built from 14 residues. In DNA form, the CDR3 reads TGTGCCAGCAGTGAAGCGTCGGGATATCAGCCCCAGCATTTT. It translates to CASSEASGYQPQHF.

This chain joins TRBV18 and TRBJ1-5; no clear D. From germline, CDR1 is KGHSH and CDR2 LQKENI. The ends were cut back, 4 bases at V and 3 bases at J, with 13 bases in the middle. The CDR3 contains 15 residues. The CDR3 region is CASSLLPSSNQPQHF. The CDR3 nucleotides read TGTGCCAGCTCACTCCTTCCCAGTTCCAATCAGCCCCAGCATTTT.

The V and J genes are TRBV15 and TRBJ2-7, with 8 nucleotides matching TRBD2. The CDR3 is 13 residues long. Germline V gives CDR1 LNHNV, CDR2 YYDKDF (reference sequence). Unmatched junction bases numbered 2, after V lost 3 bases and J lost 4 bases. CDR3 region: CATSRASGYEQYF. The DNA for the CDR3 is TGTGCCACCAGCAGGGCTAGCGGGTACGAGCAGTACTTC.

This CDR3 reads CASSKGSLAGNTIYF. The CDR3 nucleotides are TGTGCCAGCAGTAAAGGGAGCCTCGCGGGAAACACCATATATTTT. The chain couples TRBV6-1 to TRBJ1-3, with unresolved D. V lost 5 bases, J lost 4 bases, and 15 bases lay in between. Germline CDR1 and CDR2: MNHNS and SASEGT. This CDR3 region has 15 residues.